This T cell receptor beta chain was found in a study of blood T cells in healthy people across ages. The study, taken as a whole, reports: Age brought a roughly linear fall in TCR beta diversity measured per million T cells. CMV infection status of these donors was not known.

Together with a sample-barcoded 5' primer, a J-beta primer mix was included in a second PCR lasting about 7 to 11 cycles. A single record per CDR3 protein comes from TCRdb applying MiXCR to the 5' RACE reads. The sample lists around 800,000 distinct CDR3 sequences, roughly 26% occurring once. This clonotype was counted only a few times. Its target is unknown. Each sample gave at least 6 million isolated PBMCs. The sample was also reused in another study, on T cells of mothers and their children. From that study: Versus unrelated pairs, overlap was slightly higher in related mother-child pairs, without reaching significance.

The source material was blood. This sequence originates from a boy younger than 18 in good health.

CDR3 protein: CSASLVGQGIYGYTF. In nucleotides, the CDR3 is TGCAGTGCTAGCCTTGTGGGACAGGGAATTTATGGCTACACCTTC. The genes are TRBV20-1 and TRBJ1-2, with 9 bases lining up with TRBD1. The CDR3 contains 15 residues. After removal of 3 bases from V and 5 bases from J, the junction contained 10 bases not matched to a gene. CDR1 is DFQATT and CDR2 is SNEGSKA in the germline V gene (reference sequence).